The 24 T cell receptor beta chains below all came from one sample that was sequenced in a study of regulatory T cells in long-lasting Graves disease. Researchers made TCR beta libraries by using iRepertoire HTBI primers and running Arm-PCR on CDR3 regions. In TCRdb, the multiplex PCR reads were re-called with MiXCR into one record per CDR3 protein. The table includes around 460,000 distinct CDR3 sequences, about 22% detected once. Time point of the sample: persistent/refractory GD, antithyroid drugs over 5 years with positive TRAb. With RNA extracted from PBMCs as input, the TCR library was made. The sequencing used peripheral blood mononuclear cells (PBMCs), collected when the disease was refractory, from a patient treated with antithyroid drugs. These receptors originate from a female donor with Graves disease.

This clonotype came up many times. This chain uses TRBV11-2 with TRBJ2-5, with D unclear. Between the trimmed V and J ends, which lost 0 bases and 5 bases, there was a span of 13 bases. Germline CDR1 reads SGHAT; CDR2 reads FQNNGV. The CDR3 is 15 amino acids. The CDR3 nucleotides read TGTGCCAGCAGCTTAGAGAATGCGTTCTGGGAGACCCAGTACTTC. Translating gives CASSLENAFWETQYF.

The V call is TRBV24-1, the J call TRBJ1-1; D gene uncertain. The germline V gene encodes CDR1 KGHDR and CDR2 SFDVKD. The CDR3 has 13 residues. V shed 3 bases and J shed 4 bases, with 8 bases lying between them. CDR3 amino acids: CATSDGSSTEAFF. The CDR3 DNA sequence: TGTGCCACCAGTGATGGGTCGAGCACTGAAGCTTTCTTT.

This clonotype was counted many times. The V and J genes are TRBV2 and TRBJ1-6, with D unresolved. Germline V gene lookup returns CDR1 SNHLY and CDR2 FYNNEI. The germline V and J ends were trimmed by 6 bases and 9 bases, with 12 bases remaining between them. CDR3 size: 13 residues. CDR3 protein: CASREALFSPLHF. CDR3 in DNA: TGTGCCAGCAGGGAGGCCCTGTTTTCACCCCTCCACTTT.

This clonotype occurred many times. CDR3 nucleotides: TGTGCCAGCAGTACCTTCCTAAACTTGCTAGGTCAGCCCCAGCATTTT. Its protein is CASSTFLNLLGQPQHF. V and J are TRBV28 and TRBJ1-5; D gene ambiguous. V was clipped by 5 bases and J by 6 bases, with 20 bases between them. The CDR3 has 16 amino acids. In germline, CDR1 is MDHEN, CDR2 SYDVKM.

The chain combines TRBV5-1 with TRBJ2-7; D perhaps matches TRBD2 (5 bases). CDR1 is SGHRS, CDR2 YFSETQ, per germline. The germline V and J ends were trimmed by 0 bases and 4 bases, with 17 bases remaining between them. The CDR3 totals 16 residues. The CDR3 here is CASSLGVRGYGYEQYF. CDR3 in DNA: TGCGCCAGCAGCTTGGGGGTACGGGGATACGGTTACGAGCAGTACTTC.

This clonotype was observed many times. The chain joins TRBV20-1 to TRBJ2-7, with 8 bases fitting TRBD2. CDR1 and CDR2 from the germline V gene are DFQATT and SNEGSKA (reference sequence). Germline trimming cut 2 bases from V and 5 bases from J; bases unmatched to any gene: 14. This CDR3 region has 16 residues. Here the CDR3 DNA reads TGCAGTGCTAGAACGGTAGCGGGGCTGAGGCCAAACGAGCAGTACTTC. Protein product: CSARTVAGLRPNEQYF.

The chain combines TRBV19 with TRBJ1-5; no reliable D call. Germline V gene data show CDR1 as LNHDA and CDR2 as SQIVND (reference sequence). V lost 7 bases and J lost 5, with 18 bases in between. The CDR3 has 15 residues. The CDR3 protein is CASTSDPFNYQPQHF. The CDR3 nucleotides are TGTGCCAGTACTTCCGACCCCTTCAATTATCAGCCCCAGCATTTT.

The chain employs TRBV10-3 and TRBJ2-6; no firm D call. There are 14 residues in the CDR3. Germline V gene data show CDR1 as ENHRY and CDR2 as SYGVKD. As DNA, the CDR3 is TGTGCTCACAGTGGGGATCCGGGGGCCAACGTCCTGACTTTC. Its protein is CAHSGDPGANVLTF.

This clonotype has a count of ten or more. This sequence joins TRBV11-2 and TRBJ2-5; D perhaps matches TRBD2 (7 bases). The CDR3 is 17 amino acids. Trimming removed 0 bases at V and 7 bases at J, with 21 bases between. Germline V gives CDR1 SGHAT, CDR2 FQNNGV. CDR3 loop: CASSLEELTRGAGTQYF. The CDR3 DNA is TGTGCCAGCAGCTTAGAGGAGTTGACTCGGGGGGCTGGGACCCAGTACTTC. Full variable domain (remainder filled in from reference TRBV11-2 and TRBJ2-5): EAGVAQSPRYKIIEKRQSVAFWCNPISGHATLYWYQQILGQGPKLLIQFQNNGVVDDSQLPKDRFSAERLKGVDSTLKIQPAKLEDSAVYLCASSLEELTRGAGTQYFGPGTRLLVL.

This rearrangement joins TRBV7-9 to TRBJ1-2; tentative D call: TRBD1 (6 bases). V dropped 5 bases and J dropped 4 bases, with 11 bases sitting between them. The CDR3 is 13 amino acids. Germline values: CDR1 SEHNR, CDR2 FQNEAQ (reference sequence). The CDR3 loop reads CASSNLRGYGYTF. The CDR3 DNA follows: TGTGCCAGCAGCAACCTCAGGGGCTATGGCTACACCTTC.

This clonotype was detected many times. This CDR3 is CASSSQGATQETQYF. The CDR3 DNA reads TGTGCCAGCAGCTCTCAGGGGGCGACTCAAGAGACCCAGTACTTC. This chain uses TRBV11-3 with TRBJ2-5, with 8 bases that match TRBD1. This CDR3 spans 15 amino acids. The germline V gene encodes CDR1 SGHNT and CDR2 YENEEA. V trimming: 4 bases; J trimming: 2 bases; junction bases outside the gene matches: 6.

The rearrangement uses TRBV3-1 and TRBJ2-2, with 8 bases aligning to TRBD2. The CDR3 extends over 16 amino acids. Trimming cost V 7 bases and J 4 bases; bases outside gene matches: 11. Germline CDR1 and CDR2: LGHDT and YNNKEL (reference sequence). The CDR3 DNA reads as TGTGCCAGCACCCCGAGGACCGCGGGGGGCACCGGGGAGCTGTTTTTT. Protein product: CASTPRTAGGTGELFF. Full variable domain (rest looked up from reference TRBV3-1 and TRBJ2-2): DTAVSQTPKYLVTQMGNDKSIKCEQNLGHDTMYWYKQDSKKFLKIMFSYNNKELIINETVPNRFSPKSPDKAHLNLHINSLELGDSAVYFCASTPRTAGGTGELFFGEGSRLTVL.

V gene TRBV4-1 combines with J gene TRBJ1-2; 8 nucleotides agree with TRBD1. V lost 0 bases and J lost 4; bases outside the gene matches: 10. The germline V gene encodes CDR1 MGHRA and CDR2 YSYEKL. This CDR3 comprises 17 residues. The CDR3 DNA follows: TGCGCCAGCAGCCAAGATAGGGGCAGGGGGCGCGGCTATGGCTACACCTTC. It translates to CASSQDRGRGRGYGYTF.

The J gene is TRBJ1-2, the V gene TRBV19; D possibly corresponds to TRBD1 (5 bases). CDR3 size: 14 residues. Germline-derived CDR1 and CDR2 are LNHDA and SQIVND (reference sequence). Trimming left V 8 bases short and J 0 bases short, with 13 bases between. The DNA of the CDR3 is TGTGCCAGTTCCCGGAGGGGAGCTAACTATGGCTACACCTTC. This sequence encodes CASSRRGANYGYTF.

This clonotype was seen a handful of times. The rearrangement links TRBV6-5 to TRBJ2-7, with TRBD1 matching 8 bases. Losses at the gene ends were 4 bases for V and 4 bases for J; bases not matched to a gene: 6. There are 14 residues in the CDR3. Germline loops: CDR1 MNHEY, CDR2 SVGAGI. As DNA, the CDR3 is TGTGCCAGCAGTTTTAGCAGGGGGCAATACGAGCAGTACTTC. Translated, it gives CASSFSRGQYEQYF.

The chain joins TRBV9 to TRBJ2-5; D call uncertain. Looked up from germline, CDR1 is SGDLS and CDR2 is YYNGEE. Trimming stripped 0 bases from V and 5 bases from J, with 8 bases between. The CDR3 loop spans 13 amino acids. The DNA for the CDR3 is TGTGCCAGCAGCGTAGCCCCGTGGGAGACCCAGTACTTC. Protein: CASSVAPWETQYF. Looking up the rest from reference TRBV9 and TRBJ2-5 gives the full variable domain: DSGVTQTPKHLITATGQRVTLRCSPRSGDLSVYWYQQSLDQGLQFLIQYYNGEERAKGNILERFSAQQFPDLHSELNLSSLELGDSALYFCASSVAPWETQYFGPGTRLLVL.

In DNA form, the CDR3 reads TGTGCCATCAGTGAGTCGAACGGGGTCAATGAGCAGTTCTTC. The encoded protein is CAISESNGVNEQFF. The chain employs TRBV10-3 and TRBJ2-1, with D perhaps TRBD2 (5 bases). V shed 0 bases and J shed 6 bases, with 9 bases lying between them. Germline V gene sequence: CDR1 ENHRY, CDR2 SYGVKD. This CDR3 spans 14 amino acids.

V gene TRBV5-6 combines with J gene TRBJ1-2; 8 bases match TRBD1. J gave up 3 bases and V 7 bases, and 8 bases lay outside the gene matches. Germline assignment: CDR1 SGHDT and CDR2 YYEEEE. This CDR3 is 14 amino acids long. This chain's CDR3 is CASSGQGGYYGYTF. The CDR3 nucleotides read TGTGCCAGCTCAGGACAGGGAGGTTACTATGGCTACACCTTC.

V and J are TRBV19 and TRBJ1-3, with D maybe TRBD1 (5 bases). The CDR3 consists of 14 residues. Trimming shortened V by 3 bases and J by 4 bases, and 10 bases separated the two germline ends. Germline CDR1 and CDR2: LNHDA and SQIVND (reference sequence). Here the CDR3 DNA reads TGTGCCAGTAGTATCGTGACAGCCGGAAACACCATATATTTT. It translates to CASSIVTAGNTIYF.

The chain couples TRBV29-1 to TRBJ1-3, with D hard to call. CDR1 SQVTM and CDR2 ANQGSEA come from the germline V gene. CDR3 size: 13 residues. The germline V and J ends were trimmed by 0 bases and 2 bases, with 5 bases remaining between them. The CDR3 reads CSVEELTGNTIYF. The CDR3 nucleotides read TGCAGCGTTGAAGAACTGACTGGAAACACCATATATTTT.

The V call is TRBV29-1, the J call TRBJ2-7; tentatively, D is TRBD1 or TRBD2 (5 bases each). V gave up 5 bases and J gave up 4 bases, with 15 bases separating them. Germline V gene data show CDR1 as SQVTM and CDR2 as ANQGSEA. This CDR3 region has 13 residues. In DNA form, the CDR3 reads TGCAGCGTTTTACAGGCGGGTTTTTACGAGCAGTACTTC. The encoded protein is CSVLQAGFYEQYF.

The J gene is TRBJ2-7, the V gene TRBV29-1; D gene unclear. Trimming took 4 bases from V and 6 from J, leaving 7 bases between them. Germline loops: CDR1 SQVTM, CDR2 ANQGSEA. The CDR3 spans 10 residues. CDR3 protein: CSVVATEQYF. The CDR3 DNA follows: TGCAGCGTTGTTGCAACCGAGCAGTACTTC.

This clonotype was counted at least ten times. CDR3 sequence (DNA): TGTGCCAGCAGTTACGGGGGAGGCGTCGCGGGAGGATCCTACGAGCAGTACTTC. It translates to CASSYGGGVAGGSYEQYF. This chain uses TRBV6-5 with TRBJ2-7; TRBD2 agrees at 8 bases. The CDR3 is 18 residues long. Trimming removed 2 bases from V and 1 base from J; junction bases left unmatched: 13. Germline V lookup: CDR1 MNHEY, CDR2 SVGAGI.

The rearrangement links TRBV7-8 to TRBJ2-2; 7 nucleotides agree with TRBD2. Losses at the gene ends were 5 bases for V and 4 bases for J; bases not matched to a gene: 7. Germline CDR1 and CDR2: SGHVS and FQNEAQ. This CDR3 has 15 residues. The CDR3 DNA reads TGTGCCAGCAGCCCCGGGGGGTTGGGCACCGGGGAGCTGTTTTTT. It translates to CASSPGGLGTGELFF.